Listed below are T cell receptor beta chains from one sample, sequenced in a study of T-cell reconstitution after alpha-beta-depleted transplantation in children. TCRdb ran MiXCR on the PCR reads and lists one entry per CDR3 protein. The table lists some 520,000 distinct CDR3 sequences, approximately 30% of them singletons, with 2% to 3% in the top ten. This sample comprised PBMCs from the stem cell graft donor, obtained from the stem cell graft. All receptors come from a human donor who donated a stem cell graft to a child with aplastic anemia. Each CDR3 is given without its conserved first and last residue. Fields, in order: V gene, J gene, CDR3 protein.

>TRBV20-1|TRBJ1-3
SARDSRWTDSGNTIY
>TRBV10-3|TRBJ2-3
AISESGQSVIGDTQY
>TRBV6-1|TRBJ1-1
ASNLRVNTEAF
>TRBV29-1|TRBJ2-1
SAEGYREKNEQF
>TRBV29-1|TRBJ2-1
SVASITYNEQF
>TRBV5-1|TRBJ2-3
ASSFPDPGLKTTDTQY
>TRBV29-1|TRBJ2-5
SVRGSGQETQY
>TRBV28|TRBJ1-6
ASSLGTGYRSPLH
>TRBV5-6|TRBJ2-5
ASIRTGTGDEETQY
>TRBV20-1|TRBJ2-4
SASPDKNIQY
>TRBV7-9|TRBJ1-2
ASSLGEQPNYGYT
>TRBV27|TRBJ1-5
ASRPSRVAGGNIGWNQPQH
>TRBV15|TRBJ2-1
ATSTTNDDEQF
>TRBV12-3/TRBV12-4|TRBJ1-1
ASSLQSRVNTEAF
>TRBV29-1|TRBJ2-5
SVRGARETQY
>TRBV5-1|TRBJ2-2
ASSLGDRSYGELF
>TRBV5-1|TRBJ2-3
ASSPGGDGVTDTQY
>TRBV7-9|TRBJ2-5
ASKPWTGDIQY
>TRBV12-3/TRBV12-4|TRBJ2-1
ASSFRGINFNEQF
>TRBV6-2/TRBV6-3|TRBJ2-1
ASSYSSQGTSGSSLGEQF
>TRBV9|TRBJ2-2
ASSGRLAGNTGELF
>TRBV4-3|TRBJ1-6
ASSQEGSSPLH
>TRBV7-3|TRBJ1-2
ASSLTGTGGYGYT
>TRBV27|TRBJ1-1
ASSYRAVVGQGTNTEAF
>TRBV18|TRBJ2-3
ASSPPGQTQY
>TRBV5-1|TRBJ1-2
ASSRGGTGADGYT
>TRBV10-1|TRBJ2-7
ASSESKDRVTASSYEQY
>TRBV30|TRBJ2-3
AWLEGMGATDTQY
>TRBV11-3|TRBJ2-3
ASSPRRDADTQY
>TRBV4-2|TRBJ2-6
ASSSPTGGSGANVLT
>TRBV12-3/TRBV12-4|TRBJ2-6
ASSQTGVGGANVLT
>TRBV7-2|TRBJ1-5
ASSLETAPGQPQH
>TRBV20-1|TRBJ1-5
SALLWTGRNQPQH
>TRBV29-1|TRBJ1-2
SAEEGDGYT
>TRBV6-5|TRBJ2-5
ASSYSWSRETQY
>TRBV20-1|TRBJ2-3
SATLPSGSRDTQY
>TRBV5-1|TRBJ2-1
ASSLDRSGPGNEQF
>TRBV6-5|TRBJ1-1
ASSYSGGGTEAF
>TRBV29-1|TRBJ1-4
SVMGQGTNEKLF
>TRBV29-1|TRBJ1-2
SVEAKLLAGSNYGYT
>TRBV28|TRBJ2-5
ASRGTNQETRY
>TRBV9|TRBJ1-1
ASSDQGFGPEAF
>TRBV18|TRBJ1-1
ASSPITGAKTEAF
>TRBV3-1|TRBJ1-1
ASSGDSNTEAF
>TRBV7-9|TRBJ2-5
ASSSSGTEQETQY
>TRBV12-3/TRBV12-4|TRBJ2-3
AGSPPSGRGTDTQY
>TRBV4-1|TRBJ1-1
ASSQGEGSTEAF
>TRBV18|TRBJ1-2
ASSPGRVNYGYT
>TRBV5-4|TRBJ1-1
ASSLGVDPTRWTEAF
>TRBV27|TRBJ2-7
ASSFGTPGEQY
>TRBV18|TRBJ2-5
ASSPGEEQETQY
>TRBV6-2/TRBV6-3|TRBJ2-7
ASTETTGATYEQY
>TRBV13|TRBJ1-2
ASTSTGEKTYGYT
>TRBV6-5|TRBJ2-3
ASRSPGTGADTQY